A single T cell receptor (beta chain) is shown here with its context. Its antigen remains unidentified. The sample belongs to a study of human T cells and chemical hapten exposure. The CDR3 covers 16 residues. V dropped 5 bases and J dropped 1; count of bases not matched to a gene: 7. Germline V gives CDR1 SGHDN, CDR2 FVKESK. The study's findings and limits: Healthy individuals' immune responses may differ from those of donors, who had alopecia.

Time point of the sample: patch test 3, about 24 weeks after DPC sensitization. The treatment denotes: therapeutic diphenylcyclopropenone sensitization with weekly scalp DPC. TCRdb re-derived calls from the RACE reads in MiXCR, one entry per CDR3 protein. The table lists over 65,000 distinct CDR3 sequences, roughly 11% of them singletons. This sequence originates from a woman aged 50 to 60 with alopecia areata. Some clones in this sample may be carry-over from other donors' samples. The specimen was whole blood, collected in connection with sensitization to the hapten diphenylcyclopropenone (DPC). This chain uses TRBV14 with TRBJ2-3; the match to TRBD2 covers 9 bases. This CDR3 reads CASSTRLADGTDTQYF. As DNA, the CDR3 is TGTGCCAGCAGCACACGACTAGCGGACGGCACAGATACGCAGTATTTT.